This TCR beta chain was documented in a study of blood T cell repertoires in COVID-19. About the research overall: Whether acute or convalescent, the COVID-19 samples came from the United States, Italy and Spain. From T cells, B-cell-depleted T cells, or PBMCs came the material, which was cDNA or gDNA.

Patients of the Seattle cohort, enrolled during active infection, were followed longitudinally. Some clones are missing from TCRdb's copy, which holds only in-frame ones; the method was immunoSEQ multiplex PCR. Here the sample spans 380,000 or so clones, 75% to 90% being singletons. This CDR3 has 15 residues. Per the germline V gene, CDR1 is SGDLS and CDR2 is YYNGEE. Trimming left V 4 bases short and J 6 bases short, with 16 bases between. The rearrangement uses TRBV9 and TRBJ1-4, with no clear D. This clonotype was sampled from a woman aged 55-69 years with COVID-19, enrolled during active disease. Sequences were obtained from peripheral blood. The CDR3 sequence: CASSRGGAGYEKLFF. For the CDR3, the DNA is TGTGCCAGCAGCCGAGGCGGCGCGGGATATGAAAAACTGTTTTTT.